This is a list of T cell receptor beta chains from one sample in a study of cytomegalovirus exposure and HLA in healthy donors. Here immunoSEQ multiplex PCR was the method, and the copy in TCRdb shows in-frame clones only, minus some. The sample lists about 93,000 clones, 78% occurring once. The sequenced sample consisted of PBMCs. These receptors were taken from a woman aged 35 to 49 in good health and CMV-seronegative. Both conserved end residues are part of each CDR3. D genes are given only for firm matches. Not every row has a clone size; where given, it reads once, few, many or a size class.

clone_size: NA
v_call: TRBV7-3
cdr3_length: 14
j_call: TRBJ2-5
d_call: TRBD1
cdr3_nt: TGTGCCAGCAGCAGTACAGGGGGGTTGGAGACCCAGTACTTC
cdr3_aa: CASSSTGGLETQYF

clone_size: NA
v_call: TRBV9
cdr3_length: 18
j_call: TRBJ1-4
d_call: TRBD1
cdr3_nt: TGTGCCAGCAGCGTCGGGACAGGGAGTACTACAAGGAGTGAAAAACTGTTTTTT
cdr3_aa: CASSVGTGSTTRSEKLFF

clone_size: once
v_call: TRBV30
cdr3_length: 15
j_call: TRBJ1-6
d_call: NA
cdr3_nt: TGTGCCTGGAGTGAAACTGGACTGGATAATTCACCCCTCCACTTT
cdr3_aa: CAWSETGLDNSPLHF

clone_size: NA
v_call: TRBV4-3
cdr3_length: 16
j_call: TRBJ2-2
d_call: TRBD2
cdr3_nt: TGCGCCAGCAGCCCCAGGGCGGGAGGATGGACCGGGGAGCTGTTTTTT
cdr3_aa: CASSPRAGGWTGELFF

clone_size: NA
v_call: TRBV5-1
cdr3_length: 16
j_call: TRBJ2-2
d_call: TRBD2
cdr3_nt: TGCGCCAGCAAACTAGCGGGAGGGCCGGGCACCGGGGAGCTGTTTTTT
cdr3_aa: CASKLAGGPGTGELFF

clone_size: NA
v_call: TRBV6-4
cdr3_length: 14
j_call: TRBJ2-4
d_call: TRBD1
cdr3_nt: TGTGCCAGCAGTGACTCACAGGGGGCAAACATTCAGTACTTC
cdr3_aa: CASSDSQGANIQYF

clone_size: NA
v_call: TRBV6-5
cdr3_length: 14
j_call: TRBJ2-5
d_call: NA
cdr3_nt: TGTGCCAGCAGTTTCCGGGACTTTCAAGAGACCCAGTACTTC
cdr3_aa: CASSFRDFQETQYF

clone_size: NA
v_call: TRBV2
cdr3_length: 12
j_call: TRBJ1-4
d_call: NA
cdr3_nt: TGTGCCAGCAGCGTCGGAGGGGAAAAACTGTTTTTT
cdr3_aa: CASSVGGEKLFF

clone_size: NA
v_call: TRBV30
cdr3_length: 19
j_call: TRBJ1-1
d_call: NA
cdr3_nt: TGTGCCTGGAGAGGATCCCCGGGGGTGGCCTATCCGGGGAACACTGAAGCTTTCTTT
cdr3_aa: CAWRGSPGVAYPGNTEAFF

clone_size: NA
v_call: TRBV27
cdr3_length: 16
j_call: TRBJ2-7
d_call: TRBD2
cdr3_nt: TGTGCCAGCAGTTTACTTAAGACTAGCGGGAGGACCGAGCAGTACTTC
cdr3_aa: CASSLLKTSGRTEQYF

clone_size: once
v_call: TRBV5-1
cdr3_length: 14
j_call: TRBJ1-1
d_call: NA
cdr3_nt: TGCGCCAGCAGCTTGAACATTCCCGGGGCTGAAGCTTTCTTT
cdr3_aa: CASSLNIPGAEAFF

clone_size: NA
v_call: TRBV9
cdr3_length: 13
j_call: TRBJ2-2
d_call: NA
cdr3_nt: TGTGCCAGCAGCGTAGTAGCGGTCGGGGAGCTGTTTTTT
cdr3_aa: CASSVVAVGELFF

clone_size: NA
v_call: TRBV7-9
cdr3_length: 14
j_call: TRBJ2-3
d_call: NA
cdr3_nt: TGTGCCAGCAGCTACAACGGTGGGCTAGATACGCAGTATTTT
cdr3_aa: CASSYNGGLDTQYF

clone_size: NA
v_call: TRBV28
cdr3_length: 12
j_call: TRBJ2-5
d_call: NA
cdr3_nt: TGTGCCAGCAGGTTAAGGCGGGAGACCCAGTACTTC
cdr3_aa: CASRLRRETQYF

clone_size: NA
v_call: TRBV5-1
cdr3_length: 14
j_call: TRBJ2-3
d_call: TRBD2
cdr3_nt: TGCGCCAGCAGCTTGTCACTAGCGGTAGATACGCAGTATTTT
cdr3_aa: CASSLSLAVDTQYF

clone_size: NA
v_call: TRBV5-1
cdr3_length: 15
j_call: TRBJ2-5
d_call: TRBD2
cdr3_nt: TGCGCCAGCAGCTTTACGGGAGGGCCTCAAGAGACCCAGTACTTC
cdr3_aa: CASSFTGGPQETQYF

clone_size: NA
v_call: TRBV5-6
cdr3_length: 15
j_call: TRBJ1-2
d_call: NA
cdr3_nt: TGTGCCAGCAGCTTGCCGACAGGAGGTAACTATGGCTACACCTTC
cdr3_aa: CASSLPTGGNYGYTF

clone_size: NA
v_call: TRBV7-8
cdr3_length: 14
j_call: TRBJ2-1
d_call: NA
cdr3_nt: TGTGCCAGCAGCTTAGCGCAGGCTTACAATGAGCAGTTCTTC
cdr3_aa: CASSLAQAYNEQFF

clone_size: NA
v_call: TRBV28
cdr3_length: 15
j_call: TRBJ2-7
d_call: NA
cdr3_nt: TGTGCCAGCAGTTCTAGACTGCTCCGGGGTGGGGAGCAGTACTTC
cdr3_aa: CASSSRLLRGGEQYF

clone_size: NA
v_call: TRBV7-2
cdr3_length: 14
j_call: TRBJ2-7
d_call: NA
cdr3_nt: TGTGCCAGCAGCCACGATCGCGGGACCTACGAGCAGTACTTC
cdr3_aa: CASSHDRGTYEQYF

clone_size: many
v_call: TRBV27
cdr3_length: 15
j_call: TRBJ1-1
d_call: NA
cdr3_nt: TGTGCCAGCAGTAGCGGGACGATCGAGAACACTGAAGCTTTCTTT
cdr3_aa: CASSSGTIENTEAFF

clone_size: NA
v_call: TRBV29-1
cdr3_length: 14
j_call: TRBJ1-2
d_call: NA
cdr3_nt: TGCAGCGTGGCGTACTCCGGGAGGAACTATGGCTACACCTTC
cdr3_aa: CSVAYSGRNYGYTF

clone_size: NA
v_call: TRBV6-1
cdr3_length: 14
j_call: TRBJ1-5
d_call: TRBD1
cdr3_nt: TGTGCCACGTACAGGGGTGGGAGCAATCAGCCCCAGCATTTT
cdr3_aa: CATYRGGSNQPQHF

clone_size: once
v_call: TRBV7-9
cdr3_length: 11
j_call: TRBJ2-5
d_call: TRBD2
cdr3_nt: TGTGCCAGCAGCTTCGCGGGGGAGCAGTACTTC
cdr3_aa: CASSFAGEQYF

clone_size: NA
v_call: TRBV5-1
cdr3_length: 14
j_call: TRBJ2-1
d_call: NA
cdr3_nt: TGCGCCAGCAGCTTGGGGGGCAGAGATAATGAGCAGTTCTTC
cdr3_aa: CASSLGGRDNEQFF

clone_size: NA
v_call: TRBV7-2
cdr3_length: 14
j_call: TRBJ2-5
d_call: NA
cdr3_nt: TGTGCCAGCAGCTTTTGGGGCCCTCAAGAGACCCAGTACTTC
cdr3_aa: CASSFWGPQETQYF

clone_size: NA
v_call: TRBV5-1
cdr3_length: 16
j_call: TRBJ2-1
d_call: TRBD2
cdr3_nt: TGCGCCAGCAGCTTTAATCAGCGGGGGGGATACAATGAGCAGTTCTTC
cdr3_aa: CASSFNQRGGYNEQFF

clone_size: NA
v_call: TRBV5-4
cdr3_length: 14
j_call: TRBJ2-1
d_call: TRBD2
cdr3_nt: TGTGCCAGCAGCTTGGGCGGGAGGGCCGGTGAGCAGTTCTTC
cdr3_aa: CASSLGGRAGEQFF

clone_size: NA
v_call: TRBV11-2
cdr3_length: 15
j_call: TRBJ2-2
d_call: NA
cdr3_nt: TGTGCCAGCAGCTTAGATCACGGTAGCTCCGGGGAGCTGTTTTTT
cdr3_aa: CASSLDHGSSGELFF

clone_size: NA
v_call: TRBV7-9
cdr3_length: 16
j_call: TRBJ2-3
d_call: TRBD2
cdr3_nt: TGTGCCAGCAGCTCTACTACTAGCGGGTACACAGATACGCAGTATTTT
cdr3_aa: CASSSTTSGYTDTQYF

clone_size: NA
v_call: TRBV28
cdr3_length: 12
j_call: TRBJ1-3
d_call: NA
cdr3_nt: TGTGCCAGCAGTTCTCAGGAAAACACCATATATTTT
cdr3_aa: CASSSQENTIYF

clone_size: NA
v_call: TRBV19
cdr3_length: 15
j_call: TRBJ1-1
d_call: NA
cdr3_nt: TGTGCCAGTAGTGATTCACAGGGATGGGGCACTGAAGCTTTCTTT
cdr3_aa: CASSDSQGWGTEAFF

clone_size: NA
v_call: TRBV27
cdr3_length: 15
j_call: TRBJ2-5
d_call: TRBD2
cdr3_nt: TGTGCCAGCAGTCAAGGGACTAGCGGGAGAGAGACCCAGTACTTC
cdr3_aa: CASSQGTSGRETQYF

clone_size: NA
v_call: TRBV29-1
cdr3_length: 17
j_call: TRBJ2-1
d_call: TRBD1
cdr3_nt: TGCAGCGTTGGGGGGGACAGGGGAGGACTTCCGCGCAATGAGCAGTTCTTC
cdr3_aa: CSVGGDRGGLPRNEQFF

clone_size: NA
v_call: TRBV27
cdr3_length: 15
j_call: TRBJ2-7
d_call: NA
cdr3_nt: TGTGCCAGCAGACCTACAGGGGGAGGGTCCTACGAGCAGTACTTC
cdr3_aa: CASRPTGGGSYEQYF

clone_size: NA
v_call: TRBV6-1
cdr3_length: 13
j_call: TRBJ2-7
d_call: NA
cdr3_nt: TGTGCCAGCAGTTCAGGGCCGTGGGGCGAGCAGTACTTC
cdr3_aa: CASSSGPWGEQYF

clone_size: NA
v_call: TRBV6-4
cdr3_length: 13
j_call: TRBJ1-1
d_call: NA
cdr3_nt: TGTGCCAGCAGTGCCATAAGGGGGTCTGAAGCTTTCTTT
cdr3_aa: CASSAIRGSEAFF

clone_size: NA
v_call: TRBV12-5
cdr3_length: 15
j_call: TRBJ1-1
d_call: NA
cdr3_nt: TGTGCTAGTGGTTTGGTACTCGGGAGAAACACTGAAGCTTTCTTT
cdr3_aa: CASGLVLGRNTEAFF

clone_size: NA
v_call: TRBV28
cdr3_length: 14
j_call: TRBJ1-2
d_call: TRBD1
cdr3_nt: TGTGCCAGCAGTTATACAGGGGGCAACTATGGCTACACCTTC
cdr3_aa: CASSYTGGNYGYTF

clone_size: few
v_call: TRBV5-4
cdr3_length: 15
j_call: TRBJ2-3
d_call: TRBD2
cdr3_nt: TGTGCCAGCAGCCTAGCGGGAGCGATCACAGATACGCAGTATTTT
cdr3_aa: CASSLAGAITDTQYF

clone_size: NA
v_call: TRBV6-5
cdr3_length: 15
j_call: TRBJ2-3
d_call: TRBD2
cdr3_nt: TGTGCCAGCAGCTTAGCGGGAGCCGGCACAGATACGCAGTATTTT
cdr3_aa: CASSLAGAGTDTQYF

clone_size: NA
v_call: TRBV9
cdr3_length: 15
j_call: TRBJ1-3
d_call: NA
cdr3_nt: TGTGCCAGCAGCGTAGAACAGGACTCTGGAAACACCATATATTTT
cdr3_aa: CASSVEQDSGNTIYF